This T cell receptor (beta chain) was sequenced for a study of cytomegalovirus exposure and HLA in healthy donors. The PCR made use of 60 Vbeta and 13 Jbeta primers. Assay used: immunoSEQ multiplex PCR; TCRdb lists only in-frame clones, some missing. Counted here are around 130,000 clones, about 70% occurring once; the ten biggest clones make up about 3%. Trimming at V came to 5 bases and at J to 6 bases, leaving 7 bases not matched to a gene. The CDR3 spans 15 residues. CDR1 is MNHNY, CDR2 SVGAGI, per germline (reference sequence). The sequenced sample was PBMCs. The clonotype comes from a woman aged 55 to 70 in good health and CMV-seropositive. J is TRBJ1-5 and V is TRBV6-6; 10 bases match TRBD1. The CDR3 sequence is CASSPGTGAGQPQHF. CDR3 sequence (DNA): TGTGCCAGCAGTCCCGGGACAGGGGCAGGTCAGCCCCAGCATTTT.